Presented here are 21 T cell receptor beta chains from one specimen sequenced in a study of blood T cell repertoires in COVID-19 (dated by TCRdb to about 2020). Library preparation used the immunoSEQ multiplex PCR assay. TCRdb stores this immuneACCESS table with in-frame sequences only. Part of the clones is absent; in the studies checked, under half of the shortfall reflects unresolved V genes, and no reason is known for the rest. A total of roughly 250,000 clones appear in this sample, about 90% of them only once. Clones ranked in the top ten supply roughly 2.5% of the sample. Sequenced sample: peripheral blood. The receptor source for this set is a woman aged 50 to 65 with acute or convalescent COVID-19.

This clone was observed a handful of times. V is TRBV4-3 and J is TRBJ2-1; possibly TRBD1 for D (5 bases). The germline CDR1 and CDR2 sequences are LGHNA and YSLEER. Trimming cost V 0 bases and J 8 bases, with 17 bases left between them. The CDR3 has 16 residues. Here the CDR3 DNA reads TGCGCCAGCAGCCAAGATTCCGGCCAGGGTCGGGATGAGCAGTTCTTC. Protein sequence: CASSQDSGQGRDEQFF.

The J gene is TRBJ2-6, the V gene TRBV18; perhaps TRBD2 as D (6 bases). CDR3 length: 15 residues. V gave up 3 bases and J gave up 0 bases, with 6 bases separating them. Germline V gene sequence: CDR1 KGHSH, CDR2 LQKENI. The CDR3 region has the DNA TGTGCCAGCTCACCGGGACTCTCTGGGGCCAACGTCCTGACTTTC. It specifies CASSPGLSGANVLTF.

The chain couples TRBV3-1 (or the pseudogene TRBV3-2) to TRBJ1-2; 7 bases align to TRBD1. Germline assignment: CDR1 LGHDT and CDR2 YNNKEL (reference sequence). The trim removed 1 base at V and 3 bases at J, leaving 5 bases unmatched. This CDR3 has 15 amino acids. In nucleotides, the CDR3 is TGTGCCAGCAGCCAAGCTACAGGGGTCGACTATGGCTACACCTTC. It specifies CASSQATGVDYGYTF.

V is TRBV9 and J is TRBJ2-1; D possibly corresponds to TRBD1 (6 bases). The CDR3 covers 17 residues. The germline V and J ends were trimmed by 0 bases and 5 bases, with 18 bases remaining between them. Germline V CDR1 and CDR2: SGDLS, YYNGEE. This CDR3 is CASSVAQGLSRDNEQFF. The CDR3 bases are TGTGCCAGCAGCGTAGCTCAGGGGCTCTCTCGGGACAATGAGCAGTTCTTC.

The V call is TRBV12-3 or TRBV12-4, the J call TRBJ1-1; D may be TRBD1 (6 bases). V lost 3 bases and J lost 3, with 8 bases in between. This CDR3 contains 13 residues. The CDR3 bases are TGTGCCAGCAGTTTGGGGGCCGACACTGAAGCTTTCTTT. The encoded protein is CASSLGADTEAFF.

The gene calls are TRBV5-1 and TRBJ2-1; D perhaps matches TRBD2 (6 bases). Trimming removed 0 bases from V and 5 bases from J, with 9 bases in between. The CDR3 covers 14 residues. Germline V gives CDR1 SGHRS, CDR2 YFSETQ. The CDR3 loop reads CASSLGQRDNEQFF. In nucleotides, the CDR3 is TGCGCCAGCAGCTTGGGACAGCGGGACAATGAGCAGTTCTTC.

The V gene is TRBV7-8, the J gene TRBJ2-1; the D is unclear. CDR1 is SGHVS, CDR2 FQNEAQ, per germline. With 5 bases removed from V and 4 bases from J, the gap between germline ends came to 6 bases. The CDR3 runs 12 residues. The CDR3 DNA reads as TGTGCCAGCAGCCTAATATACAATGAGCAGTTCTTC. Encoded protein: CASSLIYNEQFF.

The CDR3 region is CASSPEGGSLETQYF. The DNA of the CDR3 is TGTGCCAGCAGCCCAGAGGGGGGTAGTTTGGAGACCCAGTACTTC. The rearrangement links TRBV14 to TRBJ2-5; D possibly matches TRBD1 or TRBD2 (6 bases each). Germline V gives CDR1 SGHDN, CDR2 FVKESK. Trimming stripped 4 bases from V and 5 bases from J, with 17 bases between. The CDR3 covers 15 residues. The whole variable domain, remainder taken from reference TRBV14 and TRBJ2-5, is EAGVTQFPSHSVIEKGQTVTLRCDPISGHDNLYWYRRVMGKEIKFLLHFVKESKQDESGMPNNRFLAERTGGTYSTLKVQPAELEDSGVYFCASSPEGGSLETQYFGPGTRLLVL.

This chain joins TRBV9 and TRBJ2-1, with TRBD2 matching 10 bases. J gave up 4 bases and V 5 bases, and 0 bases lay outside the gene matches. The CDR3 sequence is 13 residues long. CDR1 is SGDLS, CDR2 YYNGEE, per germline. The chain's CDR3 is CASSSGRYNEQFF. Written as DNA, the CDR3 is TGTGCCAGCAGTAGCGGGAGGTACAATGAGCAGTTCTTC.

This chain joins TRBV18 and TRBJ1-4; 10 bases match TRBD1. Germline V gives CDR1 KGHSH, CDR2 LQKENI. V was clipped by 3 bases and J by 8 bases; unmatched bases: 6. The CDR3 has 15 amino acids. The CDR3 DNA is TGTGCCAGCTCACCTACGGACAGGGGGAGAGAAAAACTGTTTTTT. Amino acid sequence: CASSPTDRGREKLFF.

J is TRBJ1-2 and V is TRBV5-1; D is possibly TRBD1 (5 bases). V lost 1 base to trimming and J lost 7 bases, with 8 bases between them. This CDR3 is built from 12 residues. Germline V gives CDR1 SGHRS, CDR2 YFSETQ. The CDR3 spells CASSLSRAGYTF. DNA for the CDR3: TGCGCCAGCAGCTTGAGCAGGGCTGGCTACACCTTC.

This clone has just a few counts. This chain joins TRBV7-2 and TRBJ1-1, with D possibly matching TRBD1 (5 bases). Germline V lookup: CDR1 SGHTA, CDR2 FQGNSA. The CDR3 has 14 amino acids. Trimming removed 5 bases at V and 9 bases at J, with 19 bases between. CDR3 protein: CASSLQKTAPQAFF. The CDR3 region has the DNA TGTGCCAGCAGCCTGCAGAAGACAGCCCCCCAAGCTTTCTTT.

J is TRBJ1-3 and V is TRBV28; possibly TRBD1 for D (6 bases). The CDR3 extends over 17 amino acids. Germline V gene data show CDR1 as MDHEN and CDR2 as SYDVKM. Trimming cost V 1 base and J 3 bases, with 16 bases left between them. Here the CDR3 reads CASSLLTQGLYGNTIYF. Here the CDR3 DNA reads TGTGCCAGCAGTTTATTAACGCAGGGGTTGTATGGAAACACCATATATTTT.

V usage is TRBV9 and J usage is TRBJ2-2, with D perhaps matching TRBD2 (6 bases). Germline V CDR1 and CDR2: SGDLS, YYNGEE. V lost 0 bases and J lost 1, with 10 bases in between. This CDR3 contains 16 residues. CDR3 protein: CASSVGQGGNTGELFF. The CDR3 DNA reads TGTGCCAGCAGCGTAGGTCAGGGAGGGAACACCGGGGAGCTGTTTTTT.

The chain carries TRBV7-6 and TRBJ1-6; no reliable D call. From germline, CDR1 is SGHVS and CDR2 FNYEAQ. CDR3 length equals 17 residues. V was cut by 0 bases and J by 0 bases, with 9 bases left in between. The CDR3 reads CASSLAGTSSYNSPLHF. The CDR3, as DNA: TGTGCCAGCAGCTTAGCGGGCACGAGCTCCTATAATTCACCCCTCCACTTT. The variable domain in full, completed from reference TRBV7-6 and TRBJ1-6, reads GAGVSQSPRYKVTKRGQDVALRCDPISGHVSLYWYRQALGQGPEFLTYFNYEAQQDKSGLPNDRFSAERPEGSISTLTIQRTEQRDSAMYRCASSLAGTSSYNSPLHFGNGTRLTVT.

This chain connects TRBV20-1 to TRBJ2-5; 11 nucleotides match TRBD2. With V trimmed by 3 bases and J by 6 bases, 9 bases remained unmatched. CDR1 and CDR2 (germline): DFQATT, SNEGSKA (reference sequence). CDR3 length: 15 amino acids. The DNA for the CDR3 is TGCAGTGCTAGTTCCTCACTAGCGGGAGTTAAGACCCAGTACTTC. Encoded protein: CSASSSLAGVKTQYF.

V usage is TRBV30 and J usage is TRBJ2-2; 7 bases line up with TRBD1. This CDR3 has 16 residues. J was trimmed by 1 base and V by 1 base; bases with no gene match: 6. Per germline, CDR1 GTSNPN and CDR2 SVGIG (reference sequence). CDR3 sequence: CAWSGGRTGNTGELFF. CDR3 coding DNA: TGTGCCTGGAGTGGTGGCCGGACAGGGAACACCGGGGAGCTGTTTTTT.

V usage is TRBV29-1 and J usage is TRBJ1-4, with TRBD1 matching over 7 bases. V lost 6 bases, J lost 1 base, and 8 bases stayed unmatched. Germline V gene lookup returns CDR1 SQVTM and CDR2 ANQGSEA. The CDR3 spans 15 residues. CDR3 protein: CSVRDRSLTNEKLFF. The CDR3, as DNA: TGCAGCGTGAGGGACAGATCTTTAACTAATGAAAAACTGTTTTTT.

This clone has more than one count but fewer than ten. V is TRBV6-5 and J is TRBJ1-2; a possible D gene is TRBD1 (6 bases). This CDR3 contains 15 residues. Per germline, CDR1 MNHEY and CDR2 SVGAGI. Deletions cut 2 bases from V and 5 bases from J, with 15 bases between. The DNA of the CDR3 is TGTGCCAGCAGTTACGGGGGTGGGACACCTTATGGCTACACCTTC. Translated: CASSYGGGTPYGYTF.

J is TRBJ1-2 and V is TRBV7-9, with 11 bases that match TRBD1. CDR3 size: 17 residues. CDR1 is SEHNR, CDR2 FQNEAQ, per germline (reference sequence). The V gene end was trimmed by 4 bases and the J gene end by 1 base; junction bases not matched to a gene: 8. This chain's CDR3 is CASSSRDRGKLNYGYTF. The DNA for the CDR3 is TGTGCCAGCAGCTCAAGGGACAGGGGGAAACTTAACTATGGCTACACCTTC. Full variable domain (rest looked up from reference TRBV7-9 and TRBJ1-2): DTGVSQNPRHKITKRGQNVTFRCDPISEHNRLYWYRQTLGQGPEFLTYFQNEAQLEKSRLLSDRFSAERPKGSFSTLEIQRTEQGDSAMYLCASSSRDRGKLNYGYTFGSGTRLTVV.

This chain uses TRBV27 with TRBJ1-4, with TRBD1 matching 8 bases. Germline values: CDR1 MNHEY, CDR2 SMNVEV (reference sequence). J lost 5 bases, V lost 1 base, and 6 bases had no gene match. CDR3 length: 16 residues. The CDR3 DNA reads TGTGCCAGCAGTTTATTTCGGACAGGGCCAAATGAAAAACTGTTTTTT. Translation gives CASSLFRTGPNEKLFF.